This TCR beta chain was obtained from a study of CD8 T cells in ankylosing spondylitis. General study points: Significant enrichment of disease-linked clones was reportedly seen in matched ankylosing spondylitis synovial fluid. About 8 highly homologous variants made up a TCR beta motif, and this motif appeared characteristic of ankylosing spondylitis blood. With a CD8+ phenotype, disease-linked clones were relatively rare in peripheral blood.

As to this clonotype: The target antigen is unknown.

Quantitative 5'-RACE with molecular barcodes produced the TCR beta libraries. TCRdb fed the 5' RACE reads into MiXCR, producing one record per CDR3 protein. Among roughly 700,000 distinct CDR3 sequences, around 19% were seen once, and the ten largest hold 19%. The source material was blood, either unsorted or a sorted T cell fraction (not recorded which). The TCR originated in a male donor with ankylosing spondylitis.

The DNA of the CDR3 is TGTGCCAGCAGTCCGGCGGAGCGGGATTCACCCCTCCACTTT. Encoded protein: CASSPAERDSPLHF. The chain uses TRBV2 and TRBJ1-6; the D is unclear. V lost 5 bases and J lost 8, with 13 bases in between. Germline V lookup: CDR1 SNHLY, CDR2 FYNNEI. The CDR3 sequence is 14 residues long.